One and the same sample provided the 5 T cell receptor beta chains below, sequenced in a study of immune cell composition in non-small cell lung cancer (dated by TCRdb to 2016 to 2017). The library came from the immunoSEQ multiplex PCR assay. TCRdb took over this immuneACCESS table, retaining in-frame rearrangements with V and J assigned. Such tables are incomplete; in checked studies, under half of the missing clones stem from an unresolved V gene, and the remainder is unexplained. Present in this sample are 3,500 to 4,500 clones, around 62% of which were seen just once. The leading ten clones occupy approximately 7.8% of the sample. The specimen sequenced was lung tumor tissue. Every receptor here comes from a human donor with non-small cell lung cancer.

The J gene is TRBJ2-1, the V gene TRBV7-8; 7 bases are shared with TRBD1. The junction had 8 bases not matched to a gene; V was cut back by 4 bases and J by 2 bases. The CDR3 covers 16 residues. Per the germline V gene, CDR1 is SGHVS and CDR2 is FQNEAQ. The CDR3 nucleotides are TGTGCCAGCAGCTCCCGGGACAGTCTTCCCTACAATGAGCAGTTCTTC. Translating gives CASSSRDSLPYNEQFF.

By share, this clone counts as medium-sized. The V call is TRBV6-5, the J call TRBJ1-1; no definite D call. CDR3 length: 13 residues. Deletions cut 0 bases from V and 5 bases from J, with 7 bases between. Germline V CDR1 and CDR2: MNHEY, SVGAGI. The CDR3 spells CASSYSGGTEAFF. As DNA, the CDR3 is TGTGCCAGCAGTTACTCAGGAGGGACTGAAGCTTTCTTT.

There are a few counts of this clone. V and J are TRBV27 and TRBJ1-1; tentative D call: TRBD1 (5 bases). There are 14 residues in the CDR3. V was trimmed by 6 bases and J by 4 bases, leaving 15 bases between them. Germline V gene sequence: CDR1 MNHEY, CDR2 SMNVEV (reference sequence). CDR3 sequence (DNA): TGTGCCAGCAGCCGCGGGGGGGGAGGCACTGAAGCTTTCTTT. Translation: CASSRGGGGTEAFF.

This chain joins TRBV18 and TRBJ2-7; TRBD2 agrees at 7 bases. The J segment lost 4 bases and the V segment lost 1 base, leaving 4 bases of the junction unmatched. Germline values: CDR1 KGHSH, CDR2 LQKENI. The CDR3 has 14 amino acids. CDR3 loop: CASSPRTRKYEQYF. DNA of the CDR3: TGTGCCAGCTCACCACGGACTAGGAAATACGAGCAGTACTTC.

This clone was counted a few times. The rearrangement uses TRBV6-5 and TRBJ2-7, with D unresolved. The CDR3 length is 13 residues. Germline assignment: CDR1 MNHEY and CDR2 SVGAGI. The germline V and J ends were trimmed by 6 bases and 1 base, with 10 bases remaining between them. The CDR3 protein is CASRSANSYEQYF. The CDR3 coding sequence is TGTGCCAGCAGGTCAGCGAATTCCTACGAGCAGTACTTC.